This T cell receptor beta chain is drawn from a study of tumor-infiltrating lymphocytes in localized non-small cell lung cancer. V was pared by 1 base and J by 10 bases, with 8 bases between. Per germline, CDR1 LGHNA and CDR2 YSLEER. This CDR3 contains 11 residues. Using immunoSEQ multiplex PCR, the repertoire was profiled, and TCRdb retains in-frame clones only, with some absent. The data show 9,500 to 13,000 clones, with around four fifths seen just once and approximately 19% held by the top ten. This chain joins TRBV4-3 and TRBJ2-7, with D uncertain. The clonotype comes from a human donor with non-small cell lung cancer. Sequencing was done on a sample of uninvolved lung tissue not adjacent to the tumor. The CDR3 loop is CASSQGTYQYF. DNA for the CDR3: TGCGCCAGCAGCCAAGGGACCTACCAGTACTTC.